This T cell receptor beta chain was observed in a study of blood T cell repertoires in COVID-19. Whole-study context: Both acute and convalescent COVID-19 samples were obtained from the United States, Italy and Spain. T cells, B-cell-depleted T cells, or PBMCs provided the cDNA or gDNA that served as material.

In the authors' workflow: Quantification of nucleated cells was approximated via reference gene primer amplification. The method was immunoSEQ multiplex PCR; TCRdb's version includes in-frame clones alone and lacks a portion of them. That table supplies the V and J calls and clone size; D and trimming were determined from the DNA. Altogether about 120,000 clones are present, 87% being singletons, with the ten largest covering roughly 2.2%. The length of the CDR3 is 16 residues. Germline V gene sequence: CDR1 SGHRS, CDR2 YFSETQ. After removal of 8 bases from V and 2 bases from J, the junction contained 15 bases not matched to a gene.

The TCR was taken from a woman between 45 and 65 years old with acute or convalescent COVID-19. This chain links TRBV5-1 with TRBJ2-5; 7 bases are a match to TRBD2. Sequencing was carried out using peripheral blood. The CDR3 DNA reads as TGCGCCAGTGAAGCGGTGGGGGGGTCGAAACAAGAGACCCAGTACTTC. Translation gives CASEAVGGSKQETQYF.